This T cell receptor (beta chain) was documented in a study of early T cells in non-severe SARS-CoV-2 infection. Study-level information: It was bulk RNA from unsorted whole blood that was sequenced, and the chains were unpaired.

In the library, individual cDNA molecules carried attached unique molecular identifiers. TCRdb passed the 5' RACE reads through MiXCR, listing each CDR3 protein once. The sample carries approximately 71,000 distinct CDR3 sequences, around an eighth recorded once. This clonotype occurred many times. The antigen is not known. Study-level points and caveats: Clonotype matching in VDJdb favored anti-spike CD8 responses and did not capture private and CD4 specificities.

Germline V gene data show CDR1 as DFQATT and CDR2 as SNEGSKA (reference sequence). The CDR3 extends over 12 amino acids. V gave up 5 bases and J gave up 8 bases; unmatched junction bases: 7. This clonotype originated in an adult who was a healthcare worker with PCR-confirmed SARS-CoV-2 infection or an uninfected control (not recorded which). Sequences were derived from whole blood, sampled at baseline. The V call is TRBV20-1, the J call TRBJ2-3; 7 bases agree with TRBD1. Written as DNA, the CDR3 is TGCAGTGCTCCTGAGGGGGCGGGTACGCAGTATTTT. Its translation is CSAPEGAGTQYF.